The rows below give T cell receptor beta chains drawn from one sample of a study of beta chain features in type 1 diabetes. Repertoires were generated with immunoSEQ multiplex PCR, while TCRdb's copy carries only in-frame clones and drops some. The table lists some 330,000 clones, over 9.5% of them singletons, with 0.0095% to 0.011% in the top ten. The sequenced sample was naive CD4+ T cells from blood. These receptors were obtained from a woman between 18 and 29 years old with type 1 diabetes. The CDR3 runs from the conserved cysteine through the conserved F or W. Each record gives: D gene, CDR3 length, clone size, J gene, V gene, CDR3 DNA, CDR3 protein. The D gene is left open where the match is weak. Expanded clones get a size class; other rows say once, few or many, or leave the size out.

d_gene: .; len: 12; abundance: few; j_gene: TRBJ1-2; v_gene: TRBV29-1; CDR3nt: TGCAGCGGCGGGGGGGCTGACTATGGCTACACCTTC; CDR3aa: CSGGGADYGYTF
d_gene: .; len: 14; abundance: .; j_gene: TRBJ1-4; v_gene: TRBV7-8; CDR3nt: TGTGCCAGCAGCTTACGGGTGGCTAATGAAAAACTGTTTTTT; CDR3aa: CASSLRVANEKLFF
d_gene: .; len: 18; abundance: few; j_gene: TRBJ1-4; v_gene: TRBV4-2; CDR3nt: TGTGCCAGCAGGCGGGGAGAAACGGGACTCGCAACTAATGAAAAACTGTTTTTT; CDR3aa: CASRRGETGLATNEKLFF
d_gene: TRBD2; len: 14; abundance: few; j_gene: TRBJ2-1; v_gene: TRBV5-4; CDR3nt: TGTGCCAGCAGCTCCGGACTAGTCGGCAATGAGCAGTTCTTC; CDR3aa: CASSSGLVGNEQFF
d_gene: TRBD1; len: 15; abundance: few; j_gene: TRBJ2-3; v_gene: TRBV27; CDR3nt: TGTGCCAGCATTGGGACAGGGGGTGGCGTGGGGACGCAGTATTTT; CDR3aa: CASIGTGGGVGTQYF
d_gene: .; len: 16; abundance: few; j_gene: TRBJ2-1; v_gene: TRBV7-3; CDR3nt: TGTGCCAGCAGCCCCTCCGGCTTAGCCCCCTACAATGAGCAGTTCTTC; CDR3aa: CASSPSGLAPYNEQFF
d_gene: .; len: 15; abundance: .; j_gene: TRBJ2-2; v_gene: TRBV11-2; CDR3nt: TGTGCCAGCAGCTTAGATCTGACAGACACCGGGGAGCTGTTTTTT; CDR3aa: CASSLDLTDTGELFF
d_gene: .; len: 12; abundance: few; j_gene: TRBJ1-2; v_gene: TRBV7-9; CDR3nt: TGTGCCAGCAGCTTAGAGGAGTATGGCTACACCTTC; CDR3aa: CASSLEEYGYTF
d_gene: .; len: 17; abundance: once; j_gene: TRBJ2-6; v_gene: TRBV10-2; CDR3nt: TGCGCCAGCAGGGACGGAGGGTGGGTGTCTGGGGCCAACGTCCTGACTTTC; CDR3aa: CASRDGGWVSGANVLTF
d_gene: TRBD1; len: 15; abundance: few; j_gene: TRBJ2-5; v_gene: TRBV23-1; CDR3nt: TGCGCCAGCAGTCAACAGGGGGCCGGCCAAGAGACCCAGTACTTC; CDR3aa: CASSQQGAGQETQYF